This TCR beta chain was identified during a study of blood T cell repertoires in COVID-19. Across the study: T cells, B-cell-depleted T cells, or PBMCs provided the cDNA or gDNA that served as material.

How the authors handled the data: Amplification of reference gene primers provided the estimated nucleated cell counts. Profiled with immunoSEQ multiplex PCR; TCRdb holds only in-frame clones, not every one. The DNA gave D and trimming, while V, J and clone size come from that table. In the table there are about 98,000 clones, roughly 84% of which are singletons. Germline CDR1 is SGDLS and CDR2 is YYNGEE. V gave up 5 bases and J gave up 0 bases, with 10 bases separating them. This CDR3 has 14 residues. The sequencing input was peripheral blood. The sequence was obtained from a human donor in a cohort sampled during active COVID-19. The rearrangement uses TRBV9 and TRBJ2-3; D gene ambiguous. In nucleotides, the CDR3 is TGTGCCAGCAGTCTACGCCCTAGCACAGATACGCAGTATTTT. Its translation: CASSLRPSTDTQYF.